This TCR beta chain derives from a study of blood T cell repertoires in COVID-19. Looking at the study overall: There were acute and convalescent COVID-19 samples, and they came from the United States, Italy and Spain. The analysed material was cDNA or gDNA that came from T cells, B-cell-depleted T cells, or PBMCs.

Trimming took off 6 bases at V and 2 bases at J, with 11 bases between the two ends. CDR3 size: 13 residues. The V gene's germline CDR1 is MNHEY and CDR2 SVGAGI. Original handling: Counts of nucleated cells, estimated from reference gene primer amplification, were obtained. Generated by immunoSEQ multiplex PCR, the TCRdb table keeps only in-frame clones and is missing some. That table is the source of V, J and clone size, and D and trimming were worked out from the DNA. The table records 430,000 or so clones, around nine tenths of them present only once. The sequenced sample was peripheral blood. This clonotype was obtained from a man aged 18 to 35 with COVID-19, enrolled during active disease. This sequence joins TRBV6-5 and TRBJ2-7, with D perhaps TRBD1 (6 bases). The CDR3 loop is CASSPRGTYEQYF. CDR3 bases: TGTGCCAGCAGCCCCAGGGGCACCTACGAGCAGTACTTC.